This T cell receptor (beta chain) stems from a study of cytomegalovirus exposure and HLA in healthy donors. Findings of the study overall: Most TCRs appeared rarely, but some public TCRs recurred in many donors. A few CMV-associated chains were confirmed in vitro to be specific for CMV antigens. Presence/absence comparisons presumed near-even sequencing depth among donors. Clonal expansion was found to be greater in HLA-associated TCR beta chains than in equally common others in a later analysis.

Vbeta (60) and Jbeta (13) primers were used in the PCR. Some clones are missing from TCRdb's copy, which holds only in-frame ones; the method was immunoSEQ multiplex PCR. The profile shows about 120,000 clones, 80% of them singletons. Concerning this clone: Its antigen is currently unknown.

V lost 1 base and J 5 bases, leaving 6 bases between the germline ends. Germline V gene sequence: CDR1 SGHRS, CDR2 YFSETQ. CDR3 length equals 12 residues. The specimen sequenced was PBMCs. The clonotype was recovered from a female donor in good health and CMV-seropositive. V and J are TRBV5-1 and TRBJ1-2, with D perhaps matching TRBD1 (5 bases). CDR3 loop: CASSLSGYGYTF. CDR3 coding DNA: TGCGCCAGCAGCTTGTCAGGGTATGGCTACACCTTC.